The 16 T cell receptor beta chains given below trace back to one sample, sequenced in a study of T-cell reconstitution after alpha-beta-depleted transplantation in children. The TCRbeta library incorporated unique molecular identifiers. One entry per CDR3 protein, called by TCRdb with MiXCR from the PCR reads. The table has some 500,000 distinct CDR3 sequences, about 17% seen once. Sequencing was performed on PBMCs from the stem cell graft donor, taken from the stem cell graft. These receptors came from a human donor who donated a stem cell graft to a child with acute lymphoblastic leukemia.

This clonotype came up a few times. The chain couples TRBV20-1 to TRBJ2-1; TRBD2 matches at 13 bases. J gave up 8 bases and V 1 base, and 8 bases lay outside the gene matches. The CDR3 extends over 16 amino acids. Germline lookup yields CDR1 DFQATT and CDR2 SNEGSKA (reference sequence). The CDR3 DNA follows: TGCAGTGCTAGAGCCTGGCTTGGACTAGCGGGAGATGAGCAGTTCTTC. It encodes CSARAWLGLAGDEQFF.

V usage is TRBV7-2 and J usage is TRBJ2-5; D remains unclear. In germline, CDR1 is SGHTA, CDR2 FQGNSA. V lost 0 bases to trimming and J lost 4 bases, with 6 bases between them. The CDR3 has 13 residues. The CDR3 reads CASSLADGETQYF. The CDR3 DNA reads TGTGCCAGCAGCTTAGCGGACGGAGAGACCCAGTACTTC.

This clonotype was observed many times. The rearrangement uses TRBV28 and TRBJ1-4; 8 bases are a match to TRBD1. Trimming removed 4 bases from V and 3 bases from J; junction bases left unmatched: 7. Germline V gives CDR1 MDHEN, CDR2 SYDVKM. The CDR3 spans 16 residues. In nucleotides, the CDR3 is TGTGCCAGCAGTTCGCACCGGGACAGGCCTAATGAAAAACTGTTTTTT. Its translation is CASSSHRDRPNEKLFF.

This clonotype was counted a few times. The V call is TRBV12-3 or TRBV12-4, the J call TRBJ2-1; 14 bases map to TRBD2. This CDR3 has 17 amino acids. Unmatched junction bases numbered 3, after V lost 3 bases and J lost 2 bases. The CDR3 sequence: CASSLGTSGGPYNEQFF. In DNA, the CDR3 is TGTGCCAGCAGTTTGGGGACTAGCGGGGGCCCCTACAATGAGCAGTTCTTC.

The chain employs TRBV20-1 and TRBJ2-6, with TRBD1 matching over 10 bases. This CDR3 is built from 15 residues. V trimming: 6 bases; J trimming: 0 bases; junction bases outside the gene matches: 2. Germline CDR1 reads DFQATT; CDR2 reads SNEGSKA (reference sequence). CDR3 sequence reads: CSAGQGVSGANVLTF. In DNA form, the CDR3 reads TGCAGTGCCGGACAGGGGGTCTCTGGGGCCAACGTCCTGACTTTC.

CDR3 sequence reads: CASSLSGQDSYNEQFF. DNA of the CDR3: TGCGCCAGCAGCTTGTCGGGCCAGGACTCCTACAATGAGCAGTTCTTC. The chain couples TRBV5-1 to TRBJ2-1, with no clear D. Trimming shortened V by 1 base and J by 0 bases, and 11 bases separated the two germline ends. This CDR3 region has 16 residues. Germline V gene sequence: CDR1 SGHRS, CDR2 YFSETQ.

This clonotype was observed a handful of times. The rearrangement joins TRBV27 to TRBJ1-5, with D possibly matching TRBD1 (6 bases). Trimming shortened V by 2 bases and J by 1 base, and 9 bases separated the two germline ends. Looked up from germline, CDR1 is MNHEY and CDR2 is SMNVEV (reference sequence). The CDR3 has 15 residues. CDR3: CASSLITGSNQPQHF. For the CDR3, the DNA is TGTGCCAGCAGTTTAATTACAGGGAGCAATCAGCCCCAGCATTTT.

This clonotype has a handful of counts. The chain recombines TRBV11-2 with TRBJ2-1; 13 bases line up with TRBD2. The CDR3 length is 15 residues. The V gene's germline CDR1 is SGHAT and CDR2 FQNNGV. V trimming: 3 bases; J trimming: 7 bases; junction bases outside the gene matches: 3. CDR3 in amino acids: CASSFLGLAGNEQFF. In DNA, the CDR3 is TGTGCCAGCAGCTTCTTGGGACTAGCGGGAAATGAGCAGTTCTTC.

This clonotype was picked up a small number of times. The chain uses TRBV5-5 and TRBJ2-1, with 9 positions matching TRBD2. The CDR3 runs 15 residues. With 0 bases clipped from V and 7 bases from J, the junction kept 5 bases outside the gene matches. The germline V gene encodes CDR1 SGHKS and CDR2 YYEKEE (reference sequence). The DNA of the CDR3 is TGTGCCAGCAGCTTGGTGGTAGCGGGAGAGAATGAGCAGTTCTTC. Translating gives CASSLVVAGENEQFF.

This clonotype occurred a few times. The chain has TRBV5-1 and TRBJ2-7, with TRBD2 matching over 12 bases. The CDR3 has 14 amino acids. Germline assignment: CDR1 SGHRS and CDR2 YFSETQ. Germline trimming cut 5 bases from V and 3 bases from J; bases unmatched to any gene: 3. In nucleotides, the CDR3 is TGCGCCAGCAGGACGACTAGCGGGAGCTACGAGCAGTACTTC. Amino acid sequence: CASRTTSGSYEQYF.

CDR3 nucleotide sequence: TGTGCCAGCAGTGAAGAGCCCTACACTGAAGCTTTCTTT. It encodes CASSEEPYTEAFF. The chain combines TRBV2 with TRBJ1-1; no clear D gene. CDR3 length equals 13 residues. The germline V gene encodes CDR1 SNHLY and CDR2 FYNNEI. V lost 1 base to trimming and J lost 3 bases, with 6 bases between them.

This clonotype was counted only a few times. This sequence joins TRBV6-1 and TRBJ2-1, with D perhaps TRBD2 (6 bases). Trimming took 6 bases from V and 3 from J, leaving 12 bases between them. Germline V gene sequence: CDR1 MNHNS, CDR2 SASEGT. This CDR3 spans 14 amino acids. The CDR3 region is CASRSGDYYNEQFF. As DNA, the CDR3 is TGTGCCAGCAGATCGGGGGATTACTACAATGAGCAGTTCTTC.

This clonotype occurred a few times. The chain is built from TRBV2 and TRBJ2-2; 8 bases fit TRBD2. The germline gives CDR1 SNHLY, CDR2 FYNNEI. The CDR3 length is 15 residues. The V gene end was trimmed by 6 bases and the J gene end by 6 bases; junction bases not matched to a gene: 9. CDR3 sequence: CASRVAGLDPGELFF. The DNA of the CDR3 is TGTGCCAGCAGGGTCGCGGGACTAGATCCCGGGGAGCTGTTTTTT. The full variable domain, its missing parts supplied by reference TRBV2 and TRBJ2-2, is EPEVTQTPSHQVTQMGQEVILRCVPISNHLYFYWYRQILGQKVEFLVSFYNNEISEKSEIFDDQFSVERPDGSNFTLKIRSTKLEDSAMYFCASRVAGLDPGELFFGEGSRLTVL.

The rearrangement links TRBV6-2 or TRBV6-3 to TRBJ2-7; possible D gene TRBD2, 5 bases. V was clipped by 5 bases and J by 3 bases, with 20 bases between them. Per germline, CDR1 MNHEY and CDR2 SVGEGT. The CDR3 is 16 residues long. In nucleotides, the CDR3 is TGTGCCAGCAGTACCCCGAGGGCCCCCGCTCTCTACGAGCAGTACTTC. Encoded protein: CASSTPRAPALYEQYF.

This clonotype was recorded once. V and J are TRBV20-1 and TRBJ2-3; tentative D call: TRBD1 (5 bases). Trimming removed 5 bases at V and 0 bases at J, with 21 bases between. This CDR3 has 17 residues. Germline CDR1 DFQATT, CDR2 SNEGSKA (reference sequence). The CDR3 nucleotides read TGCAGTGCTGGCGATCGTCTTGACCAGGGTAGCACAGATACGCAGTATTTT. It is translated as CSAGDRLDQGSTDTQYF.

This clonotype was seen a handful of times. V gene TRBV7-9 combines with J gene TRBJ1-1, with D maybe TRBD1 (5 bases). From germline, CDR1 is SEHNR and CDR2 FQNEAQ (reference sequence). The CDR3 is 15 residues long. V lost 3 bases and J 2 bases, leaving 13 bases between the germline ends. DNA of the CDR3: TGTGCCAGCAGCTTGCTTTTTAGGGGAAACACTGAAGCTTTCTTT. Protein product: CASSLLFRGNTEAFF.